This T cell receptor beta chain emerged from a study of CD8+ T cells in alopecia areata. Regarding the study as a whole: Both scalp clonality and the expanded CD8+ clones among the top 100 showed a significant decrease with tofacitinib. Because of a solitary nonresponder, the connection of baseline CD8+ expansion to response stays uncertain.

The authors extracted RNA and reverse transcribed it into cDNA as the sequencing template. This table comes from immunoSEQ multiplex PCR, and its TCRdb copy is limited to in-frame clones, with some not included. The sample has around 190,000 clones, roughly 60% seen once. The germline V and J ends were trimmed by 10 bases and 2 bases, with 10 bases remaining between them. Germline V lookup: CDR1 ENHRY, CDR2 SYGVKD. This CDR3 region has 12 residues. Comment on this clone: The antigen remains unidentified.

Documented treatment: oral pan-JAK inhibitor, 5-10 mg twice daily. This sequence was found in a human donor with alopecia areata. This material consisted of CD4+ T cells sorted from blood, taken at week 24, from a patient treated with tofacitinib. The V and J genes are TRBV10-3 and TRBJ2-3; either TRBD1 or TRBD2 may supply D (5 bases each). The CDR3 loop is CATGANTDTQYF. CDR3 DNA: TGTGCCACCGGGGCGAACACAGATACGCAGTATTTT.